The rows below give T cell receptor beta chains drawn from one sample of a study of T-cell memory formation after mild COVID-19. TCRdb re-called the 5' RACE reads through MiXCR, storing one row per CDR3 protein. The sample carries roughly 450,000 distinct CDR3 sequences, approximately 18% recorded once. The sequencing sample was made of PBMCs or a T cell subset sorted from them (not recorded which). These receptors all come from an adult woman who had mild COVID-19 (a few samples of this study predate the infection). Cell type and time point are not known. Each CDR3 is given with its conserved first and last residue. The D gene is left open where the match is weak. Rows may omit the clone size; those that give it use once, few, many or a size class.

v_gene	j_gene	abundance	d_gene	CDR3aa	CDR3nt
TRBV5-1	TRBJ2-7	many	TRBD2	CASSGGLAGGPYEQYF	TGCGCCAGCAGCGGGGGACTAGCGGGAGGGCCTTACGAGCAGTACTTC
TRBV5-1	TRBJ2-3	NA	NA	CASFREGSTGTQYF	TGCGCCAGCTTTCGGGAAGGGAGCACAGGTACGCAGTATTTT
TRBV7-3	TRBJ1-6	few	TRBD1	CASSLSLGQRNSPLHF	TGTGCCAGCAGCTTAAGTCTGGGACAGAGGAATTCACCCCTCCACTTT
TRBV7-8	TRBJ2-1	few	TRBD2	CASSHKRGGHVEQFF	TGTGCCAGCAGCCATAAGCGGGGGGGCCACGTTGAGCAGTTCTTC
TRBV23-1	TRBJ2-1	NA	NA	CASSQLRGGGYNEQFF	TGCGCCAGCAGTCAATTGCGCGGGGGCGGATACAATGAGCAGTTCTTC
TRBV5-1	TRBJ2-6	NA	NA	CASSITSSGANVLTF	TGCGCCAGCAGCATAACAAGCTCTGGGGCCAACGTCCTGACTTTC
TRBV29-1	TRBJ2-7	few	NA	CSVARDYEQYF	TGCAGCGTTGCCAGAGACTACGAGCAGTACTTC
TRBV27	TRBJ2-1	many	TRBD1	CASSETGGSLFYNEQFF	TGTGCCAGCAGCGAGACAGGGGGCTCACTATTCTACAATGAGCAGTTCTTC
TRBV21-1	TRBJ2-7	few	NA	CASSKGRANYEQYF	TGTGCCAGCAGCAAAGGCCGAGCCAACTACGAGCAGTACTTC
TRBV9	TRBJ2-2	NA	NA	CASSEPVEGTHTVPGELFF	TGTGCCAGCAGCGAGCCGGTGGAGGGCACCCATACGGTTCCCGGGGAGCTGTTTTTT
TRBV29-1	TRBJ2-2	NA	NA	CSVEDQGANTGELFF	TGCAGCGTTGAAGATCAGGGAGCCAACACCGGGGAGCTGTTTTTT
TRBV11-3	TRBJ1-1	few	TRBD1	CASSQGTGGLRTEALF	TGTGCCAGCAGCCAAGGGACAGGGGGCCTGAGGACTGAAGCTTTATTT
TRBV20-1	TRBJ1-1	few	NA	CSARGPGAVGGNTEAFF	TGCAGTGCTAGGGGCCCGGGGGCGGTCGGTGGGAACACTGAAGCTTTCTTT
TRBV9	TRBJ1-2	NA	NA	CASSVGRGVYGYTF	TGTGCCAGCAGCGTAGGAAGGGGAGTCTATGGCTACACCTTC
TRBV5-1	TRBJ2-1	few	NA	CASSLSSTVIYNEQFF	TGCGCCAGCAGCTTGAGCAGTACTGTTATTTACAATGAGCAGTTCTTC
TRBV10-3	TRBJ2-7	NA	TRBD1	CAIRAGGYEQYF	TGTGCCATCAGGGCAGGGGGTTACGAGCAGTACTTC
TRBV6-6	TRBJ2-3	NA	NA	CASRGRVGTDTQYF	TGTGCCTCTCGGGGCCGGGTAGGCACAGATACGCAGTATTTT
TRBV5-1	TRBJ2-5	NA	NA	CASSPRGGEGETQYF	TGCGCCAGCAGTCCCAGGGGGGGCGAGGGAGAGACCCAGTACTTC
TRBV19	TRBJ2-4	few	NA	CASSTGYNIQYF	TGTGCCAGTAGTACGGGTTACAACATTCAGTACTTC
TRBV12-3/TRBV12-4	TRBJ2-4	few	TRBD2	CASSLWGRENIQYF	TGTGCCAGCAGTTTATGGGGGAGGGAAAACATTCAGTACTTC
TRBV7-3	TRBJ2-1	NA	NA	CASSLNAGSSYNEQFF	TGTGCCAGCAGCTTAAACGCAGGGAGCTCCTACAATGAGCAGTTCTTC
TRBV6-2/TRBV6-3	TRBJ1-1	few	TRBD1	CASRTQGAATEAFF	TGTGCCAGCAGGACACAGGGGGCGGCCACTGAAGCTTTCTTT
TRBV7-9	TRBJ1-2	NA	NA	CASSSLAGDGSSGYTF	TGTGCCAGCAGCTCCTTAGCGGGGGACGGCTCTTCTGGCTACACCTTC
TRBV9	TRBJ2-5	many	TRBD2	CASSATSGQETQYF	TGTGCCAGCAGCGCGACTAGCGGACAAGAGACCCAGTACTTC
TRBV10-3	TRBJ2-7	few	NA	CAISESGGNYEQYF	TGTGCCATCAGTGAGTCGGGCGGAAACTACGAGCAGTACTTC
TRBV5-1	TRBJ2-5	NA	TRBD1	CASSWGTGEETQYF	TGCGCCAGCAGCTGGGGGACAGGGGAAGAGACCCAGTACTTC
TRBV20-1	TRBJ2-1	few	NA	CSGTDRSSYNEQFF	TGCAGCGGGACCGACAGGAGCTCCTACAATGAGCAGTTCTTC
TRBV19	TRBJ2-7	NA	TRBD2	CASSISREYEQYF	TGTGCCAGTAGTATTTCGCGGGAGTACGAGCAGTACTTC
TRBV7-2	TRBJ2-7	few	NA	CASSRTRDEQYF	TGTGCCAGCAGCCGAACAAGGGACGAGCAGTACTTC
TRBV6-2/TRBV6-3	TRBJ2-1	few	NA	CASTPWVAADNEQFF	TGTGCCAGCACCCCCTGGGTAGCGGCCGACAATGAGCAGTTCTTC
TRBV18	TRBJ2-3	few	NA	CASSPGPNTDTQYF	TGTGCCAGCTCACCGGGACCGAACACAGATACGCAGTATTTT
TRBV7-2	TRBJ2-5	few	TRBD2	CASSSPAGARWYF	TGTGCCAGCAGCTCCCCCGCGGGAGCCCGTTGGTACTTC